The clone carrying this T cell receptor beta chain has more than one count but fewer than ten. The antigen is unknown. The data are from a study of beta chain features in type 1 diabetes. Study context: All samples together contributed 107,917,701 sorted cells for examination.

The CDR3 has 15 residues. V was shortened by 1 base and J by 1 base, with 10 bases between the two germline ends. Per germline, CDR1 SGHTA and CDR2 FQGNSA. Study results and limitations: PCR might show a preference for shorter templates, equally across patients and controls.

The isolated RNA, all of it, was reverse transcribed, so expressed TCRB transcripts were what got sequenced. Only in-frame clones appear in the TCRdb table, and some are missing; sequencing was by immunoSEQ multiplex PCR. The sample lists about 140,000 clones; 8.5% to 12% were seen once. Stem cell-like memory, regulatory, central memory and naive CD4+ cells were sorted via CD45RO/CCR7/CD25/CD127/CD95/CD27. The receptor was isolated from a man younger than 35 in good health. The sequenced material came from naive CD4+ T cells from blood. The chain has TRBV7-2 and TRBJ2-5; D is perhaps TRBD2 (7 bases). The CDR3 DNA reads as TGTGCCAGCAGCTTAGGTGGGGGGGCCCAAGAGACCCAGTACTTC. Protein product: CASSLGGGAQETQYF.